The clone carrying this TCR beta chain was counted many times. Its target is unknown. Other DNA sequences in this specimen translate into the identical CDR3. Per the authors' pipeline: A distant-metastasis classifier for papillary thyroid cancer was built using CDR3 differences across clinicopathological groups. TCRdb re-analyzed the PCR reads using MiXCR. The V and J calls, along with clone size, are taken from TCRdb and not from the paper's own processing. This table has more than 40,000 clones, 15% to 20% appearing once. The data derive from a study of metastatic and nonmetastatic thyroid tumors. As for the study in general: Both malignant and benign thyroid patients supplied peripheral blood and tumor or nodule tissue samples, across which the repertoires of these patients were then compared. Findings and caveats of the study: Compared with benign nodules, malignant thyroid tumors were reported to have significantly higher TCR beta diversity in both blood and tumor.

All patients reached thyroid surgery having received no treatment beforehand. The source is a female donor with papillary thyroid cancer or a benign thyroid nodule (not recorded which). Some clones in this sample may be carry-over from other donors' samples. The sample taken for sequencing was blood.

In nucleotides, the CDR3 is TGTGCCAGCAGCGTCGACCCGGGGGGCGGGACGAGGGATACGCAGTATTTT. Its translation: CASSVDPGGGTRDTQYF. The chain joins TRBV9 to TRBJ2-3; perhaps TRBD2 as D (7 bases). Trimming cost V 2 bases and J 6 bases, with 22 bases left between them. Germline CDR1 is SGDLS and CDR2 is YYNGEE. There are 17 residues in the CDR3.